The 26 T cell receptor beta chains below come from one sample, sequenced in a study of T cell clonotyping in hematopoietic cell transplantation. Documented time point: recipient sample about 28 days before transplant, after cytoreduction. TCRdb's table, derived via immunoSEQ multiplex PCR, lists solely in-frame clones and lacks some. In the table there are approximately 25,000 clones, 75% to 85% of which are singletons. The specimen comprised peripheral blood mononuclear cells, sampled before stem cell transplant. These receptors came from a woman between 55 and 75 years old with acute myeloid leukemia. Some clones in this sample may be carry-over from other donors' samples.

V is TRBV4-1 and J is TRBJ1-1; tentative D call: TRBD1 (5 bases). Between the trimmed V and J ends, which lost 1 base and 4 bases, there was a span of 10 bases. The CDR3 runs 14 residues. Germline V lookup: CDR1 MGHRA, CDR2 YSYEKL. The CDR3 loop is CASSQVGAVTEAFF. As DNA, the CDR3 is TGCGCCAGCAGCCAAGTCGGGGCAGTCACTGAAGCTTTCTTT.

This chain joins TRBV28 and TRBJ2-1; D remains ambiguous. V lost 9 bases and J 4 bases, leaving 7 bases between the germline ends. The CDR3 covers 11 residues. Germline V CDR1 and CDR2: MDHEN, SYDVKM. The CDR3 nucleotides are TGTGCCAGTAACTCATACAATGAGCAGTTCTTC. It is translated as CASNSYNEQFF.

This clone was picked up one time. The V gene is TRBV2, the J gene TRBJ2-5, with D perhaps matching TRBD1 (6 bases). The V gene's germline CDR1 is SNHLY and CDR2 FYNNEI. The CDR3 sequence is 12 residues long. The V end was cut by 7 bases, the J end by 4 bases, with 10 bases between. The CDR3 loop reads CASNDRRETQYF. The CDR3 coding sequence is TGTGCCAGCAACGACAGGAGAGAGACCCAGTACTTC.

This clone was counted a few times. This chain uses TRBV20-1 with TRBJ2-3; D is unclear. The CDR3 has 11 residues. The V gene's germline CDR1 is DFQATT and CDR2 SNEGSKA (reference sequence). V lost 1 base, J lost 3 bases, and 2 bases lay in between. As DNA, the CDR3 is TGCAGTGCTAGAGGAACAGATACGCAGTATTTT. Translating it yields CSARGTDTQYF.

CDR3 loop: CSHRGTNEKLFF. CDR3 DNA sequence: TGCAGCCATCGAGGTACTAATGAAAAACTGTTTTTT. The chain uses TRBV29-1 and TRBJ1-4, with no clear D. The ends were cut back, 8 bases at V and 2 bases at J, with 9 bases in the middle. The CDR3 runs 12 residues. Germline-derived CDR1 and CDR2 are SQVTM and ANQGSEA.

This sequence joins TRBV9 and TRBJ2-5, with 13 bases that match TRBD2. Germline CDR1 reads SGDLS; CDR2 reads YYNGEE. The length of the CDR3 is 16 residues. Trimming removed 2 bases from V and 5 bases from J; junction bases left unmatched: 6. In DNA, the CDR3 is TGTGCCAGCAGCGTCGGGACTAGCGGGACTGGTGAGACCCAGTACTTC. Translation gives CASSVGTSGTGETQYF.

The chain carries TRBV27 and TRBJ2-5, with 9 bases matching TRBD1. Germline V gene data show CDR1 as MNHEY and CDR2 as SMNVEV (reference sequence). The CDR3 loop spans 16 amino acids. With V trimmed by 5 bases and J by 2 bases, 9 bases remained unmatched. The CDR3 DNA sequence: TGTGCCAGCAGTCTACGGTTGACAGGGGGTCAAGAGACCCAGTACTTC. Its translation is CASSLRLTGGQETQYF.

The sample holds a few counts of this clone. V is TRBV4-1 and J is TRBJ2-5, with D possibly being TRBD1 or TRBD2 (5 bases each). This CDR3 comprises 14 residues. Germline loops: CDR1 MGHRA, CDR2 YSYEKL. V was pared by 5 bases and J by 1 base, with 11 bases between. CDR3 residues: CASSRDGPQETQYF. CDR3 DNA sequence: TGCGCCAGCAGCAGGGACGGTCCCCAAGAGACCCAGTACTTC.

For the CDR3, the DNA is TGTGCCAGCAGCCCGAGCGGGGAAGAGACCCAGTACTTC. This codes for CASSPSGEETQYF. This chain joins TRBV7-2 and TRBJ2-5; the match to TRBD2 covers 7 bases. With V trimmed by 5 bases and J by 3 bases, 3 bases remained unmatched. CDR3 size: 13 residues. The germline gives CDR1 SGHTA, CDR2 FQGNSA.

V usage is TRBV6-5 and J usage is TRBJ2-1; 8 positions agree with TRBD1. Germline CDR1 and CDR2: MNHEY and SVGAGI. This CDR3 is 13 amino acids long. V gave up 4 bases and J gave up 6 bases; unmatched junction bases: 2. This CDR3 is CASSSGQGNEQFF. CDR3 bases: TGTGCCAGCAGTTCCGGACAGGGCAATGAGCAGTTCTTC.

J is TRBJ1-2 and V is TRBV19; maybe TRBD1 (6 bases). Germline CDR1 is LNHDA and CDR2 is SQIVND (reference sequence). The V gene lost 6 bases and the J gene lost 4 bases, with 15 bases spanning the gap. The CDR3 consists of 14 residues. CDR3 protein: CASRPEGGPYGYTF. CDR3 bases: TGTGCCAGTAGACCGGAAGGGGGGCCCTATGGCTACACCTTC.

The V and J genes are TRBV29-1 and TRBJ2-3, with a tentative D call TRBD1 (6 bases). Germline CDR1 is SQVTM and CDR2 is ANQGSEA. V was shortened by 7 bases and J by 3 bases, with 20 bases between the two germline ends. This CDR3 comprises 15 residues. CDR3 sequence (DNA): TGCAGCGCTTGGGCAGGTGGGGGCTTTACAGATACGCAGTATTTT. Translated: CSAWAGGGFTDTQYF.

This clone was found a few times. V and J are TRBV7-9 and TRBJ2-5, with D unclear. Germline values: CDR1 SEHNR, CDR2 FQNEAQ (reference sequence). CDR3 length: 11 residues. Trimming removed 8 bases from V and 3 bases from J, with 7 bases in between. CDR3 coding DNA: TGTGCCAGCCTCGACGAAGAGACCCAGTACTTC. Residues: CASLDEETQYF.

The chain combines TRBV4-1 with TRBJ2-2, with TRBD2 matching over 10 bases. The V and J ends lost 0 bases and 6 bases, in that order; junction bases with no gene match: 4. The CDR3 sequence is 16 residues long. Looked up from germline, CDR1 is MGHRA and CDR2 is YSYEKL. The CDR3 spells CASSQDPAGGAGELFF. The CDR3, as DNA: TGCGCCAGCAGCCAAGATCCAGCGGGGGGGGCCGGGGAGCTGTTTTTT.

CDR3 coding DNA: TGTGCCAGCAGCCGGGACAGAAATATCGGGGGCTACACCTTC. As protein: CASSRDRNIGGYTF. This chain connects TRBV7-9 to TRBJ1-2, with TRBD1 identical over 7 bases. CDR3 size: 14 residues. Germline loops: CDR1 SEHNR, CDR2 FQNEAQ (reference sequence). The V segment lost 5 bases and the J segment 8 bases; nucleotides outside the gene matches: 11.

The chain has TRBV27 and TRBJ1-5; no firm D call. Per the germline V gene, CDR1 is MNHEY and CDR2 is SMNVEV (reference sequence). CDR3 length: 14 amino acids. V lost 3 bases, J lost 2 bases, and 8 bases lay in between. Written as DNA, the CDR3 is TGTGCCAGCAGTTTGGCTCAGGGCAATCAGCCCCAGCATTTT. Amino acids: CASSLAQGNQPQHF.

V and J are TRBV5-4 and TRBJ1-1; the match to TRBD1 covers 10 bases. The CDR3 has 14 residues. V dropped 5 bases and J dropped 4; count of bases not matched to a gene: 5. CDR1 and CDR2 (germline): SGHNT, YYREEE (reference sequence). The CDR3 sequence: CASSPRDRGTEAFF. In DNA, the CDR3 is TGTGCCAGCAGTCCCCGGGACAGGGGCACTGAAGCTTTCTTT.

This chain uses TRBV7-9 with TRBJ1-5; D remains ambiguous. With 5 bases removed from V and 4 bases from J, the gap between germline ends came to 9 bases. This CDR3 spans 13 amino acids. Germline V gene lookup returns CDR1 SEHNR and CDR2 FQNEAQ (reference sequence). The CDR3 region has the DNA TGTGCCAGCAGCCGAGGTCCAAATCAGCCCCAGCATTTT. Translated, it gives CASSRGPNQPQHF.

This sequence joins TRBV27 and TRBJ1-5, with TRBD1 matching 10 bases. The germline V gene has CDR1 MNHEY and CDR2 SMNVEV (reference sequence). The CDR3 sequence is 15 residues long. Losses at the gene ends were 5 bases for V and 6 bases for J; bases not matched to a gene: 7. The CDR3 nucleotides are TGTGCCAGCAGTCTAGGACAGGGGGGGGGTCAGCCCCAGCATTTT. It specifies CASSLGQGGGQPQHF.

In its sample, this clone was seen a few times. The V call is TRBV5-1, the J call TRBJ2-1; D remains unclear. V dropped 0 bases and J dropped 10 bases, with 14 bases sitting between them. Germline V gives CDR1 SGHRS, CDR2 YFSETQ. This CDR3 contains 14 residues. CDR3 coding DNA: TGCGCCAGCAGCTTGGACACCCCGGGTGGAGAGCAGTTCTTC. Its protein product is CASSLDTPGGEQFF.

This rearrangement joins TRBV25-1 to TRBJ2-7, with TRBD2 as a possible D gene (7 bases). Per the germline V gene, CDR1 is MGHDK and CDR2 is SYGVNS. The V and J ends lost 1 base and 3 bases respectively, with 13 bases between them. The CDR3 spans 15 residues. DNA for the CDR3: TGTGCCAGCAGTGAATTAGGGGGGGCAATCTACGAGCAGTACTTC. It encodes CASSELGGAIYEQYF.

This rearrangement joins TRBV25-1 to TRBJ2-2; D not certain. The length of the CDR3 is 15 residues. V lost 5 bases, J lost 0 bases, and 10 bases lay in between. Germline CDR1 MGHDK, CDR2 SYGVNS. DNA of the CDR3: TGTGCCAGCAGTTCCACAGTTCCGAACACCGGGGAGCTGTTTTTT. Translated, it gives CASSSTVPNTGELFF.

V is TRBV25-1 and J is TRBJ2-7; weak D call: TRBD1 (5 bases). The CDR3 length is 13 residues. V was clipped by 4 bases and J by 0 bases, with 7 bases between them. Germline V CDR1 and CDR2: MGHDK, SYGVNS. CDR3 nucleotides: TGTGCCAGCAGTGGGACACGCTCCTACGAGCAGTACTTC. Residues: CASSGTRSYEQYF.

The chain carries TRBV28 and TRBJ2-7, with a tentative D call TRBD2 (5 bases). The CDR3 is made up of 12 amino acids. Germline loops: CDR1 MDHEN, CDR2 SYDVKM. Trimming cost V 8 bases and J 2 bases, with 10 bases left between them. The CDR3, as DNA: TGTGCCAGCGGAGGACCGACCTACGAGCAGTACTTC. It encodes CASGGPTYEQYF.

This clone was recorded a few times. An end of the junction does not agree with germline; a read error may underlie this. The J gene is TRBJ2-1, the V gene TRBV20-1; the match to TRBD2 covers 10 bases. Looked up from germline, CDR1 is DFQATT and CDR2 is SNEGSKA (reference sequence). The CDR3 extends over 10 amino acids. DNA for the CDR3: TGCAGTGCATGGACTAGCGGTTCTGTCTTC. This sequence encodes CSAWTSGSVF.

This clone was counted only a few times. The rearrangement links TRBV9 to TRBJ1-3; D is undetermined. Germline V gene data show CDR1 as SGDLS and CDR2 as YYNGEE. V lost 3 bases, J lost 0 bases, and 7 bases lay in between. The CDR3 contains 14 residues. The CDR3 is CASSARSSGNTIYF. In DNA form, the CDR3 reads TGTGCCAGCAGCGCCCGGAGCTCTGGAAACACCATATATTTT.